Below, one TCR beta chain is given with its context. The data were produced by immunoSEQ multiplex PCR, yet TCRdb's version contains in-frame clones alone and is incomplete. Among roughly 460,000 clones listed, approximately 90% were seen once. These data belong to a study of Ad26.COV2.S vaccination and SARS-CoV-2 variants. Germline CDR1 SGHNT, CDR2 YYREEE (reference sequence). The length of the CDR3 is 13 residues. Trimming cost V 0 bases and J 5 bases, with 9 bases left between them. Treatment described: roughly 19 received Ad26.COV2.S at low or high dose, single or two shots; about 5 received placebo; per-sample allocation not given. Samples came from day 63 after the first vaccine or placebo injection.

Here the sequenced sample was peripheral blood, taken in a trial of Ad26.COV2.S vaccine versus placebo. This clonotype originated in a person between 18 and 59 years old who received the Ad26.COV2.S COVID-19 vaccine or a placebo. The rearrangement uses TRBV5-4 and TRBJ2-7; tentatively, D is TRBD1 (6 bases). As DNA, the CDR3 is TGTGCCAGCAGCTTGGTTGGGGGCGACGAGCAGTACTTC. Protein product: CASSLVGGDEQYF.